The sequence of this T cell receptor beta chain was determined in a study of T cell changes during pregnancy in multiple sclerosis. The CDR3 extends over 14 amino acids. Looked up from germline, CDR1 is LGHNA and CDR2 is YSLEER. Trimming took off 0 bases at V and 1 base at J, with 6 bases between the two ends. This table comes from immunoSEQ multiplex PCR, and its TCRdb copy is limited to in-frame clones, with some not included. The data hold some 81,000 clones, with around 91% observed a single time. This chain connects TRBV4-3 to TRBJ1-2; D is uncertain. This TCR came from a female donor with multiple sclerosis, enrolled in a pregnancy study. The sequencing here drew on peripheral blood, taken before pregnancy. CDR3 sequence: CASSQDSGNYGYTF. The CDR3 coding sequence is TGCGCCAGCAGCCAAGATTCGGGTAACTATGGCTACACCTTC.